The 19 T cell receptor beta chains in this list originate from one sample, sequenced in a study of regulatory T cells in long-lasting Graves disease. Time point of the sample: persistent/refractory GD, antithyroid drugs over 5 years with positive TRAb. PBMC-derived RNA was used for the TCR library. Arm-PCR with iRepertoire HTBI primers amplified the CDR3 regions for these TCR beta libraries. Each CDR3 protein gets one entry after TCRdb re-called the multiplex PCR reads with MiXCR. The table lists hundreds of thousands of distinct CDR3 sequences, about a fifth of them singletons, with roughly 7.1% in the top ten. Here the sequenced sample was peripheral blood mononuclear cells (PBMCs), taken when the disease was refractory, from a patient treated with antithyroid drugs. These receptors originate from a female donor with Graves disease.

Many counts were recorded for this clonotype. The chain has TRBV2 and TRBJ1-5, with D possibly matching TRBD1 (5 bases). Trimming took off 8 bases at V and 5 bases at J, with 16 bases between the two ends. CDR3 length: 14 amino acids. CDR1 is SNHLY, CDR2 FYNNEI, per germline. CDR3 nucleotide sequence: TGTGCCAGCGGGGGGACCACGGGGTATCAGCCCCAGCATTTT. This gives the protein CASGGTTGYQPQHF.

CDR3 residues: CASSFSGAMNTEAFF. The CDR3 nucleotides are TGCGCCAGCAGCTTTTCAGGGGCCATGAACACTGAAGCTTTCTTT. The chain employs TRBV5-1 and TRBJ1-1; a possible D gene is TRBD1 (6 bases). V lost 2 bases and J 0 bases, leaving 11 bases between the germline ends. Germline V CDR1 and CDR2: SGHRS, YFSETQ. This CDR3 is built from 15 residues.

The chain couples TRBV7-9 to TRBJ2-1; 9 nucleotides line up with TRBD2. Trimming took 3 bases from V and 4 from J; bases not matched to a gene: 4. The CDR3 sequence is 15 residues long. CDR1 is SEHNR, CDR2 FQNEAQ, per germline (reference sequence). CDR3: CASSFLAGIYNEQFF. CDR3 DNA sequence: TGTGCCAGCAGCTTTCTAGCGGGGATATACAATGAGCAGTTCTTC.

The chain has TRBV4-1 and TRBJ2-4, with 7 nucleotides matching TRBD1. The germline V gene has CDR1 MGHRA and CDR2 YSYEKL. The CDR3 extends over 18 amino acids. With 4 bases clipped from V and 3 bases from J, the junction kept 15 bases outside the gene matches. As DNA, the CDR3 is TGCGCCAGCAGCCCGTATATCGGGACAGCCAAGGGCAAAAACATTCAGTACTTC. This encodes CASSPYIGTAKGKNIQYF.

This clonotype was seen ten or more times. The rearrangement uses TRBV24-1 and TRBJ1-2; the match to TRBD1 covers 11 bases. This CDR3 has 16 amino acids. With V trimmed by 1 base and J by 4 bases, 4 bases remained unmatched. The V gene's germline CDR1 is KGHDR and CDR2 SFDVKD. The CDR3 protein is CATSDFGTGGVYGYTF. Here the CDR3 DNA reads TGTGCCACCAGTGATTTCGGGACAGGGGGTGTCTATGGCTACACCTTC.

The chain uses TRBV10-3 and TRBJ2-7; TRBD1 aligns across 11 bases. This CDR3 has 15 residues. Per the germline V gene, CDR1 is ENHRY and CDR2 is SYGVKD. V dropped 6 bases and J dropped 5; count of bases not matched to a gene: 9. The CDR3 nucleotides are TGTGCCATCAGAGGACAGGGGGCAAAGATTCACGAGCAGTACTTC. Encoded protein: CAIRGQGAKIHEQYF.

This clonotype was detected a few times. The CDR3 region is CASSLAAVMNTEAFF. The CDR3 coding sequence is TGCGCCAGCAGCTTGGCCGCGGTGATGAACACTGAAGCTTTCTTT. The genes are TRBV5-1 and TRBJ1-1; D remains unclear. Trimming took off 0 bases at V and 0 bases at J, with 9 bases between the two ends. Germline V gene lookup returns CDR1 SGHRS and CDR2 YFSETQ. This CDR3 contains 15 residues.

This clonotype has more than one count but fewer than ten. V is TRBV20-1 and J is TRBJ2-3, with 10 bases fitting TRBD1. The ends lost 5 bases at V and 5 bases at J; junction bases unmatched: 7. This CDR3 contains 14 residues. From germline, CDR1 is DFQATT and CDR2 SNEGSKA (reference sequence). The CDR3 reads CSASDRGLIDTQYF. CDR3 DNA: TGCAGTGCTTCAGACAGGGGGCTAATAGATACGCAGTATTTT.

This clonotype was seen ten or more times. This chain links TRBV6-2 or TRBV6-3 with TRBJ2-5; 8 bases map to TRBD2. Germline V gene lookup returns CDR1 MNHEY and CDR2 SVGEGT. J gave up 3 bases and V 5 bases, and 5 bases lay outside the gene matches. This CDR3 has 14 amino acids. CDR3 residues: CASSVSAGEETQYF. The CDR3 DNA follows: TGTGCCAGCAGTGTATCAGCGGGAGAAGAGACCCAGTACTTC.

A word on this clonotype: A much larger clonotype is one base distant, so this may be a read error. The rearrangement uses TRBV6-1 and TRBJ2-5; 8 bases align to TRBD2. CDR1 is MNHNS, CDR2 SASEGT, per germline. V lost 8 bases to trimming and J lost 4 bases; unmatched junction nucleotides: 12. The CDR3 totals 15 residues. Written as DNA, the CDR3 is TGTGCCAGCGGTCGTAGCGGGATAGGTGGAGAGACCCAGTACTTC. Amino acids: CASGRSGIGGETQYF.

This clonotype was picked up many times. The V call is TRBV7-8, the J call TRBJ1-1; 7 bases agree with TRBD1. The CDR3 runs to 15 residues. The germline CDR1 and CDR2 sequences are SGHVS and FQNEAQ. Trimming cost V 2 bases and J 7 bases; bases outside gene matches: 10. The CDR3 spells CASSLSDRRLYEAFF. In DNA form, the CDR3 reads TGTGCCAGCAGCTTATCGGACAGGAGACTGTATGAAGCTTTCTTT.

In the case of this clonotype: Being one base from a much bigger clone, this may be a read error. This chain joins TRBV6-1 and TRBJ1-1; 8 positions agree with TRBD1. J lost 3 bases, V lost 5 bases, and 5 bases had no gene match. CDR1 is MNHNS, CDR2 SASEGT, per germline. The CDR3 has 14 amino acids. CDR3 in DNA: TGTGCCAGCAGTCGGACAGGGTGGGACACTGAAGCTTTCTTT. It is translated as CASSRTGWDTEAFF.

This clonotype was observed many times. This sequence joins TRBV11-2 and TRBJ1-1; the match to TRBD1 covers 7 bases. The CDR3 runs to 14 residues. The germline V gene has CDR1 SGHAT and CDR2 FQNNGV. V shed 0 bases and J 3 bases; nucleotides not matched to a gene: 1. CDR3 sequence: CASSLDRGDTEAFF. CDR3 nucleotide sequence: TGTGCCAGCAGCTTAGACAGGGGGGACACTGAAGCTTTCTTT. The full variable domain, completed using reference TRBV11-2 and TRBJ1-1, is EAGVAQSPRYKIIEKRQSVAFWCNPISGHATLYWYQQILGQGPKLLIQFQNNGVVDDSQLPKDRFSAERLKGVDSTLKIQPAKLEDSAVYLCASSLDRGDTEAFFGQGTRLTVV.

This clonotype occurred many times. J is TRBJ2-5 and V is TRBV7-9; D call uncertain. Germline CDR1 SEHNR, CDR2 FQNEAQ (reference sequence). V was trimmed by 0 bases and J by 2 bases, leaving 7 bases between them. This CDR3 region has 14 residues. The CDR3 DNA reads as TGTGCCAGCAGCTTAGCGGGCCTACAAGAGACCCAGTACTTC. Translating it yields CASSLAGLQETQYF.

The chain employs TRBV7-9 and TRBJ1-1; 7 nucleotides align to TRBD1. Germline V CDR1 and CDR2: SEHNR, FQNEAQ (reference sequence). CDR3 length equals 15 residues. V shed 3 bases, J shed 5 bases, and the junction held 9 bases outside the gene matches. CDR3 coding DNA: TGTGCCAGCAGCTTCGCCGGGACAGCGGGTACTGAAGCTTTCTTT. It translates to CASSFAGTAGTEAFF.

The chain is built from TRBV20-1 and TRBJ2-7; no clear D. Germline-derived CDR1 and CDR2 are DFQATT and SNEGSKA (reference sequence). There are 14 residues in the CDR3. V lost 0 bases to trimming and J lost 3 bases, with 12 bases between them. CDR3 coding DNA: TGCAGTGCTAGAGACTGGCAGGCCTACTACGAGCAGTACTTC. It encodes CSARDWQAYYEQYF.

This clonotype occurred a few times. The chain carries TRBV24-1 and TRBJ2-7, with TRBD1 as a possible D gene (5 bases). V was trimmed by 6 bases and J by 2 bases, leaving 13 bases between them. Germline lookup yields CDR1 KGHDR and CDR2 SFDVKD. The CDR3 covers 14 residues. The CDR3: CATSKGDRAYEQYF. CDR3 sequence (DNA): TGTGCCACCAGTAAAGGGGATAGGGCCTACGAGCAGTACTTC.

This clonotype was seen a few times. The V gene is TRBV6-2 or TRBV6-3, the J gene TRBJ2-7, with D possibly being TRBD1 (5 bases). The CDR3 extends over 13 amino acids. The germline V gene has CDR1 MNHEY and CDR2 SVGEGT. The ends were cut back, 5 bases at V and 4 bases at J, with 12 bases in the middle. Written as DNA, the CDR3 is TGTGCCAGCAGTGAGATGGGGCCTTACGAGCAGTACTTC. It encodes CASSEMGPYEQYF.

This clonotype was detected ten times or more. The J gene is TRBJ2-5, the V gene TRBV7-9; D call uncertain. V was pared by 2 bases and J by 1 base, with 11 bases between. This CDR3 has 15 amino acids. The germline V gene has CDR1 SEHNR and CDR2 FQNEAQ (reference sequence). For the CDR3, the DNA is TGTGCCAGCAGCTTATCCAGCGTACCCCAAGAGACCCAGTACTTC. Encoded protein: CASSLSSVPQETQYF.